Listed below are T cell receptor beta chains from one sample, sequenced in a study of a mutant IDH1 vaccine in newly diagnosed glioma. The data were produced by immunoSEQ multiplex PCR, yet TCRdb's version contains in-frame clones alone and is incomplete. This sample has 60,000 to 65,000 clones, with roughly four fifths found just once. For these TCRs, the target antigens are not known. Sequenced here: PBMCs, sampled from a glioma patient whose treatment included an IDH1 peptide vaccine. Receptors were obtained from a man between 25 and 39 years old with glioma. Each CDR3 is given with its conserved first and last residue. D genes are given only for firm matches. Where a row states a size, it is once, few, many or the class of an expanded clone; other rows omit it.

size	J	V	D	CDR3	DNA
.	TRBJ2-5	TRBV10-3	.	CAISDDGAFQETQYF	TGTGCCATCAGTGACGATGGGGCATTCCAAGAGACCCAGTACTTC
.	TRBJ1-4	TRBV7-2	.	CASSLALNGKLFF	TGTGCCAGCAGCTTAGCGCTAAACGGAAAACTGTTTTTT
.	TRBJ2-7	TRBV25-1	TRBD2	CASSGSGLAGGNYEQYF	TGTGCCAGCAGTGGCTCGGGACTAGCGGGGGGGAACTACGAGCAGTACTTC
.	TRBJ2-2	TRBV6-6	.	CASSYGSTGELFF	TGTGCCAGCAGTTATGGTAGCACCGGGGAGCTGTTTTTT
.	TRBJ2-7	TRBV30	.	CAWTRQAGPYEQYF	TGTGCCTGGACTCGACAGGCCGGTCCCTACGAGCAGTACTTC
.	TRBJ1-1	TRBV5-5	.	CASSPQVNTEAFF	TGTGCCAGCAGCCCTCAGGTGAACACTGAAGCTTTCTTT
few	TRBJ1-2	TRBV25-1	.	CASQGGGYGYTF	TGTGCCAGTCAGGGCGGCGGCTATGGCTACACCTTC
.	TRBJ2-3	TRBV9	TRBD2	CASSAIAGRTTDTQYF	TGTGCCAGCAGCGCCATAGCGGGCCGAACGACAGATACGCAGTATTTT
once	TRBJ2-3	TRBV11-2	.	CASSSLMGGRADTQYF	TGTGCCAGCAGCAGTCTGATGGGGGGGCGGGCAGATACGCAGTATTTT
.	TRBJ1-2	TRBV9	.	CASSVGGQIYGGYTF	TGTGCCAGCAGCGTAGGAGGGCAGATTTATGGTGGCTACACCTTC
.	TRBJ2-1	TRBV28	TRBD2	CAHREGGRRNEQFF	TGTGCCCATCGGGAGGGGGGCCGGCGCAATGAGCAGTTCTTC
once	TRBJ1-4	TRBV11-2	.	CASTFGATNEKLFF	TGTGCCAGCACCTTTGGAGCAACTAATGAAAAACTGTTTTTT
.	TRBJ2-7	TRBV12-5	.	CASGPSSYEQYF	TGTGCTAGTGGCCCAAGCTCCTACGAGCAGTACTTC
once	TRBJ2-7	TRBV18	.	CASSPGHTAYEQYF	TGTGCCAGCTCACCAGGGCACACAGCCTACGAGCAGTACTTC
once	TRBJ2-2	TRBV6-1	.	CASSEALENGELFF	TGTGCCAGCAGTGAAGCGCTAGAAAACGGGGAGCTGTTTTTT
.	TRBJ2-7	TRBV7-2	TRBD1	CASSLFGTDPYEQYF	TGTGCCAGCAGCCTCTTCGGGACAGACCCCTACGAGCAGTACTTC